The 3 T cell receptor beta chains below come from one sample, sequenced in a study of blood T cell repertoires in COVID-19. TCRdb keeps only in-frame clones here, not all; method: immunoSEQ multiplex PCR. The data hold some 320,000 clones, with 89% observed a single time. What was sequenced was PBMCs or T cells enriched from blood (not recorded which). All receptors derive from a woman aged 45 to 65 who had been exposed to COVID-19.

V usage is TRBV6-5 and J usage is TRBJ2-7, with TRBD2 identical over 7 bases. Germline CDR1 MNHEY, CDR2 SVGAGI. The CDR3 has 13 residues. The trim removed 8 bases at V and 6 bases at J, leaving 10 bases unmatched. In DNA form, the CDR3 reads TGTGCCAGCCTAACGGGAGGCCAAAGCGAGCAGTACTTC. Protein: CASLTGGQSEQYF.

The chain combines TRBV11-2 with TRBJ2-5; unclear D gene. The V end was cut by 1 base, the J end by 2 bases, with 5 bases between. The germline gives CDR1 SGHAT, CDR2 FQNNGV. CDR3 size: 13 residues. DNA for the CDR3: TGTGCCAGCAGCTTAGCCCATCAAGAGACCCAGTACTTC. The encoded protein is CASSLAHQETQYF.

The gene calls are TRBV7-9 and TRBJ1-2, with D perhaps TRBD1 (5 bases). Germline V CDR1 and CDR2: SEHNR, FQNEAQ (reference sequence). V lost 5 bases, J lost 0 bases, and 13 bases lay in between. The length of the CDR3 is 15 residues. CDR3 protein: CASSTGGLANYGYTF. The CDR3, as DNA: TGTGCCAGCAGCACGGGGGGTCTGGCTAACTATGGCTACACCTTC.